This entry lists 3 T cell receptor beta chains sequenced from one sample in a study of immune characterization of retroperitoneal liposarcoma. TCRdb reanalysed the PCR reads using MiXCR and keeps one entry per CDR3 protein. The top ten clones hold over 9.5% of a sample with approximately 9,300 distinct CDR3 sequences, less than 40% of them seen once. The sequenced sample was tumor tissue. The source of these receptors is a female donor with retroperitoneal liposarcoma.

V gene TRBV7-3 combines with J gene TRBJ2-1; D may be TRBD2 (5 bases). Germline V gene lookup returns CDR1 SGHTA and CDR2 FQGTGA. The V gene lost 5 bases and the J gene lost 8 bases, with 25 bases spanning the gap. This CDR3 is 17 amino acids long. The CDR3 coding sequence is TGTGCCAGCAGCCCCCCCGGGGAAGGCGCCCCAAGGGATGAGCAGTTCTTC. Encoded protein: CASSPPGEGAPRDEQFF.

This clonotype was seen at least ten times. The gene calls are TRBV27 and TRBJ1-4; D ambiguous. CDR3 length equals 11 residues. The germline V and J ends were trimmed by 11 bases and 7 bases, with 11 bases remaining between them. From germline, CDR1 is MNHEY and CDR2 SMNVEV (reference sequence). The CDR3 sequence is CAATTREKLFF. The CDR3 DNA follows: TGTGCCGCAACGACCCGTGAAAAACTGTTTTTT. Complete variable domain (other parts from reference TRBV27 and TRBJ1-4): EAQVTQNPRYLITVTGKKLTVTCSQNMNHEYMSWYRQDPGLGLRQIYYSMNVEVTDKGDVPEGYKVSRKEKRNFPLILESPSPNQTSLYFCAATTREKLFFGSGTQLSVL.

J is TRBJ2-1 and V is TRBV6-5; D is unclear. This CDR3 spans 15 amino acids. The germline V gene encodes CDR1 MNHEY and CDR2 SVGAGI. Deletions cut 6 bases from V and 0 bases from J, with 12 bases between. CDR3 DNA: TGTGCCAGCAGATTTTTGACGGCCTCCTACAATGAGCAGTTCTTC. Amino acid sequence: CASRFLTASYNEQFF.